Listed below are T cell receptor beta chains from one sample, sequenced in a study of shared clonotypes between healthy human individuals. Data came from immunoSEQ multiplex PCR; TCRdb stores just in-frame clones and leaves some out. The table records millions of clones, just under 95% of them present only once. Sequenced material: naive CD8+ T cells sorted from blood. Receptors were obtained from a man younger than 35 in good health. Each CDR3 is given with its conserved first and last residue.

J gene,V gene,CDR3 protein
TRBJ2-1,TRBV28,CASSFALHINNEQFF
TRBJ1-1,TRBV28,CASSLAGDLNTEAFF
TRBJ2-1,TRBV29-1,CSVEAGNVGVEQFF
TRBJ1-1,TRBV5-1,CASREGGENTEAFF
TRBJ2-7,TRBV7-9,CASSLVGDSAYEQYF
TRBJ2-3,TRBV7-9,CASSSTSGSSYGGDTQYF
TRBJ1-6,TRBV6-1,CASSEAVRQGESPLHF
TRBJ1-5,TRBV11-2,CASSLVGTLDQPQHF
TRBJ2-7,TRBV5-6,CASSPLAGAYEQYF
TRBJ2-1,TRBV4-3,CASSQGAPGSRNEQFF
TRBJ2-2,TRBV7-6,CASSLMTGGHTGELFF
TRBJ2-7,TRBV4-1,CASSQGGVYEQYF
TRBJ2-7,TRBV4-1,CASSPRGQGAYEQYF
TRBJ2-5,TRBV6-6,CASSYFKDQETQYF
TRBJ2-1,TRBV6-6,CASSYAGSSYNEQFF
TRBJ1-5,TRBV9,CASSVGNGNQPQHF
TRBJ1-2,TRBV11-1,CASSLGPWTDYGYTF